Included here is one T cell receptor (beta chain) sequence, with context. This CDR3 contains 15 residues. V dropped 0 bases and J dropped 4; count of bases not matched to a gene: 5. The germline V gene has CDR1 SGDLS and CDR2 YYNGEE. Survey-level immunoSEQ v3.0 assays were run. Some clones are missing from TCRdb's copy, which holds only in-frame ones; the method was immunoSEQ multiplex PCR. The sample holds around 30,000 clones, roughly 90% seen once. These data are taken from a study of long-term antiretroviral therapy in people with HIV. This sample comprised unsorted PBMCs, obtained 0.5 years after starting antiretroviral therapy. This TCR was sampled from a woman between 18 and 30 years old with HIV. The chain recombines TRBV9 with TRBJ1-2; TRBD1 matches 8 bases. The CDR3 bases are TGTGCCAGCAGCGTAGGGGGACAGGCTGGCTATGGCTACACCTTC. Translated: CASSVGGQAGYGYTF.